This T cell receptor beta chain is drawn from a study of T cell responses to AZD1222 COVID-19 vaccine. J gave up 6 bases and V 4 bases, and 9 bases lay outside the gene matches. CDR3 length equals 15 residues. The germline gives CDR1 LNHDA, CDR2 SQIVND (reference sequence). Study findings and constraints: Two AZD1222 doses significantly raised spike-specific TCR breadth and depth over controls.

The repertoire was sequenced with immunoSEQ multiplex PCR; TCRdb's copy has only in-frame clones and lacks some. The sample lists about 120,000 clones; roughly 86% were seen once. As concerns this clone: Its cognate antigen is unknown.

The sequences come from peripheral blood, collected on day 0 of AZD1222 vaccination. The chain joins TRBV19 to TRBJ2-7; 10 bases are a match to TRBD2. This TCR came from an adult in good health. In DNA form, the CDR3 reads TGTGCCAGTAGTACCGCCAGCGGGGGGGCCGGCGAGCAGTACTTC. Protein sequence: CASSTASGGAGEQYF.